What follows is one T cell receptor beta chain and its context. Its antigen is unknown. Unique molecular identifiers (one per individual cDNA molecule) were attached. TCRdb passed the 5' RACE reads through MiXCR, listing each CDR3 protein once. Among tens of thousands of distinct CDR3 sequences, roughly 15% were seen once, and the ten largest hold 1.4%. The sample belongs to a study of early T cells in non-severe SARS-CoV-2 infection. Study-level background: Sequencing targeted bulk RNA from unsorted whole blood, leaving chains unpaired. Findings and caveats of the study: Private and CD4 specificities were missed by VDJdb matching, which favored anti-spike CD8 responses.

Germline CDR1 SGDLS, CDR2 YYNGEE. V shed 5 bases and J shed 0 bases, with 6 bases lying between them. The CDR3 length is 13 residues. Sequencing was carried out using whole blood. The TCR sequence derives from an adult who was a healthcare worker with PCR-confirmed SARS-CoV-2 infection or an uninfected control (not recorded which). V usage is TRBV9 and J usage is TRBJ1-3; no clear D gene. In nucleotides, the CDR3 is TGTGCCAGCAGTGAGGTCTCTGGAAACACCATATATTTT. This gives the protein CASSEVSGNTIYF. Combining the CDR3 with reference TRBV9 and TRBJ1-3 gives the whole variable domain DSGVTQTPKHLITATGQRVTLRCSPRSGDLSVYWYQQSLDQGLQFLIQYYNGEERAKGNILERFSAQQFPDLHSELNLSSLELGDSALYFCASSEVSGNTIYFGEGSWLTVV.